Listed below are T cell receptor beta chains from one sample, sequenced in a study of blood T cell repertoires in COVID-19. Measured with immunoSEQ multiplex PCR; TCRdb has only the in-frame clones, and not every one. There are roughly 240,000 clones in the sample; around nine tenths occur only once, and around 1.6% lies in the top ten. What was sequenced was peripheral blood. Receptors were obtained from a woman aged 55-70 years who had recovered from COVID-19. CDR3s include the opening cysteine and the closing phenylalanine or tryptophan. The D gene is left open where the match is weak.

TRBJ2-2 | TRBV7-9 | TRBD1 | TGTGCCAGCAGCCGCCGACAGGGTCCGAACACCGGGGAGCTGTTTTTT | CASSRRQGPNTGELFF
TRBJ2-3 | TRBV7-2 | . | TGTGCCAGCAGCCCCTGGGGGGGGGCCGTAGATACGCAGTATTTT | CASSPWGGAVDTQYF
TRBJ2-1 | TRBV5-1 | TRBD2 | TGCGCCAGCAGCAAGACTAGCGGGGGGGCAGCGAATGAGCAGTTCTTC | CASSKTSGGAANEQFF
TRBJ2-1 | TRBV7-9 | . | TGTGCCAGCAGCTTTCCCACCGGTGGGGAGAGGTGGGCGGAAAATGAGCAGTTCTTC | CASSFPTGGERWAENEQFF
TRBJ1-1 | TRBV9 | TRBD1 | TGTGCCAGCAGCGGCGGGCCGGACAGGCGACTGTCGGCTTTCTTT | CASSGGPDRRLSAFF
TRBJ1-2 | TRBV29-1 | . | TGCAGCGCCCAAGGAGGGTATGGCTACACCTTC | CSAQGGYGYTF
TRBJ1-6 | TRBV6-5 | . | TGTGCCAGCAGTTATTGGGGAGGAGATTCACCCCTCCACTTT | CASSYWGGDSPLHF
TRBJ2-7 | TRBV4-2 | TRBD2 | TGTGCCAGCAGCCTACCCCTAGCGGGGCGCTCCTACGAGCAGTACTTC | CASSLPLAGRSYEQYF
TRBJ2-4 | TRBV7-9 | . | TGTGCCAGCAGCTACTCCAAAAACATTCAGTACTTC | CASSYSKNIQYF
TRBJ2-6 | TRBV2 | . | TGTGCCAGCAGGAAACTAGCAGGCTCTGGGGCCAACGTCCTGACTTTC | CASRKLAGSGANVLTF